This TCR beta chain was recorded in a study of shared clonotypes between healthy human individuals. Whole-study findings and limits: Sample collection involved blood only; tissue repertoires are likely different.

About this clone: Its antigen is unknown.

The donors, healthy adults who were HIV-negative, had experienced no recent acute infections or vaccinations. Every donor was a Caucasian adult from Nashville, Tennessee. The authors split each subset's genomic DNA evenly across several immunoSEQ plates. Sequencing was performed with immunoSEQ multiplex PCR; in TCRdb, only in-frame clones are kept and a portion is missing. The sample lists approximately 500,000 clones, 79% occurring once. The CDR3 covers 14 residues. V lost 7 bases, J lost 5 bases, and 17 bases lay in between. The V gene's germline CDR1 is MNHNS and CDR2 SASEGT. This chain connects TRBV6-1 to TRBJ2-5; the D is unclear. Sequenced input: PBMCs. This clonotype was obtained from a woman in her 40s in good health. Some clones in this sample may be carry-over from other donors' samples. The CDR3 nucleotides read TGTGCCAGCATTTTAACCCAAATGGGGGAGACCCAGTACTTC. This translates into CASILTQMGETQYF.